The text below deals with one T cell receptor beta chain. The table came from immunoSEQ multiplex PCR; TCRdb's copy has only in-frame clones and leaves some out. The top ten hold around 3% of the sample, which has around 200,000 clones, 88% seen once. The sample originates from a study of cytomegalovirus exposure and HLA in healthy donors. CDR3 length: 15 amino acids. With 0 bases removed from V and 0 bases from J, the gap between germline ends came to 7 bases. Germline V CDR1 and CDR2: SGDLS, YYNGEE. Sequences were obtained from PBMCs. The clonotype originates from a woman under 30 in good health and CMV-seronegative. The V call is TRBV9, the J call TRBJ2-1, with D possibly matching TRBD2 (5 bases). Written as DNA, the CDR3 is TGTGCCAGCAGCGTAGAAGCGGTCTCCTACAATGAGCAGTTCTTC. Its translation is CASSVEAVSYNEQFF.